This T cell receptor (beta chain) comes out of a study of long-term antiretroviral therapy in people with HIV. The study, taken as a whole, reports: Clones that had undergone expansion before ART dominated the repertoire at all time points.

This clone was seen once. Its antigen is undetermined. The authors ran the immunoSEQ assay, v3.0, at survey level. Clones were sequenced by immunoSEQ multiplex PCR, and TCRdb holds only the in-frame ones, with some missing. The table includes tens of thousands of clones, around 80% detected once. With V trimmed by 5 bases and J by 2 bases, 11 bases remained unmatched. The germline gives CDR1 SEHNR, CDR2 FQNEAQ (reference sequence). The CDR3 is made up of 16 amino acids. Treatment for all HIV-infected participants took place in the United States. This chain uses TRBV7-9 with TRBJ2-5, with 7 bases fitting TRBD1. Sample: unsorted PBMCs, taken 0.5 years after starting antiretroviral therapy. This TCR was recovered from a man aged 18 to 35 with HIV. The CDR3 loop reads CASSISFGTDQETQYF. CDR3 DNA: TGTGCCAGCAGCATATCTTTCGGGACAGATCAAGAGACCCAGTACTTC.